Following are 29 T cell receptor beta chains from one sample sequenced in a study of T cells after yellow fever vaccination. TCRdb recomputed calls from the 5' RACE reads with MiXCR, one row per CDR3 protein. The table includes approximately 47,000 distinct CDR3 sequences, around 6.8% detected once. Sequencing used PBMCs, either bulk or a sorted T-cell subset (CD4+, CD8+, memory, or dextramer-sorted; not recorded which), obtained 45 days after the yellow fever booster vaccination. These receptors all come from a man aged 25-40 years who received the YFV17D yellow fever vaccine.

The sample holds a few counts of this clonotype. The chain combines TRBV5-1 with TRBJ2-5; TRBD2 aligns across 8 bases. Germline CDR1 is SGHRS and CDR2 is YFSETQ. V was clipped by 6 bases and J by 2 bases; unmatched bases: 9. The CDR3 contains 15 residues. The CDR3 coding sequence is TGCGCCAGCACCCCCGGGGGGGCCCAACAAGAGACCCAGTACTTC. Amino acids: CASTPGGAQQETQYF. Full variable domain (rest looked up from reference TRBV5-1 and TRBJ2-5): KAGVTQTPRYLIKTRGQQVTLSCSPISGHRSVSWYQQTPGQGLQFLFEYFSETQRNKGNFPGRFSGRQFSNSRSEMNVSTLELGDSALYLCASTPGGAQQETQYFGPGTRLLVL.

The rearrangement joins TRBV5-4 to TRBJ2-5, with TRBD2 matching over 8 bases. The CDR3 totals 15 residues. From germline, CDR1 is SGHNT and CDR2 YYREEE (reference sequence). Trimming at V came to 0 bases and at J to 1 base, leaving 2 bases not matched to a gene. CDR3 nucleotide sequence: TGTGCCAGCAGCTTGGTCGGGGGGGCCCAAGAGACCCAGTACTTC. Its protein is CASSLVGGAQETQYF.

This clonotype has at least ten counts. One end of the junction is discordant with germline, which a read error may explain. The chain links TRBV12-3 or TRBV12-4 to TRBJ1-5; TRBD1 matches 7 bases. This CDR3 has 13 residues. The CDR3 nucleotides read TGTGCCAGCAGTGAACAGGGGTCTAGGTCCCTCACTTTT. Its protein product is CASSEQGSRSLTF.

This clonotype was seen ten or more times. The rearrangement joins TRBV4-2 to TRBJ2-2, with unresolved D. Trimming took off 3 bases at V and 6 bases at J, with 11 bases between the two ends. In germline, CDR1 is LGHNA, CDR2 YNFKEQ. The CDR3 spans 14 residues. The DNA for the CDR3 is TGTGCCAGCAGCCATACCCGACTGTCCGGGGAGCTGTTTTTT. Amino acids: CASSHTRLSGELFF.

Many counts were recorded for this clonotype. The rearrangement joins TRBV10-3 to TRBJ2-2; 10 bases match TRBD1. CDR1 and CDR2 (germline): ENHRY, SYGVKD. There are 15 residues in the CDR3. The ends lost 6 bases at V and 6 bases at J; junction bases unmatched: 7. This chain's CDR3 is CAISRDRGFPGELFF. The CDR3 nucleotides read TGTGCCATCAGCCGGGACAGGGGATTCCCCGGGGAGCTGTTTTTT.

This clonotype has only a few counts. The CDR3 coding sequence is TGTGCCGGAAGGGGGGGTACGGGGATCCAAGAGACCCAGTACTTC. It yields the protein CAGRGGTGIQETQYF. The rearrangement uses TRBV27 and TRBJ2-5; maybe TRBD2 (7 bases). The length of the CDR3 is 15 residues. Germline loops: CDR1 MNHEY, CDR2 SMNVEV (reference sequence). V dropped 11 bases and J dropped 1 base, with 20 bases sitting between them.

This clonotype was seen ten or more times. The chain combines TRBV28 with TRBJ1-1; D is uncertain. Germline lookup yields CDR1 MDHEN and CDR2 SYDVKM. The V and J ends lost 6 bases and 5 bases respectively, with 22 bases between them. The CDR3 consists of 16 residues. The CDR3 nucleotides are TGTGCCAGCAGCTATGTTTATATGGCCGATGGAACTGAAGCTTTCTTT. Protein product: CASSYVYMADGTEAFF.

This clonotype was seen many times. The chain uses TRBV6-1 and TRBJ2-3; 10 bases are shared with TRBD2. The length of the CDR3 is 18 residues. The V segment lost 5 bases and the J segment 1 base; nucleotides outside the gene matches: 12. CDR1 and CDR2 (germline): MNHNS, SASEGT. CDR3 residues: CASSPLAGALFGTDTQYF. CDR3 DNA sequence: TGTGCCAGCAGTCCCCTAGCGGGAGCTCTTTTCGGCACAGATACGCAGTATTTT.

This clonotype showed up just a few times. The chain uses TRBV2 and TRBJ1-2; D is possibly TRBD1 (5 bases). This CDR3 comprises 14 residues. Germline loops: CDR1 SNHLY, CDR2 FYNNEI. V shed 1 base and J shed 5 bases, with 11 bases lying between them. CDR3 in amino acids: CASSEEQGGYGYTF. CDR3 nucleotides: TGTGCCAGCAGTGAAGAGCAGGGCGGGTATGGCTACACCTTC.

This clonotype was seen a handful of times. The J gene is TRBJ1-1, the V gene TRBV11-2; a possible D gene is TRBD1 (6 bases). The germline gives CDR1 SGHAT, CDR2 FQNNGV. This CDR3 has 15 residues. The V end lost 5 bases, the J end lost 1 base, and 14 bases lay between the germline ends. In nucleotides, the CDR3 is TGTGCCAGCAGCGCCGACAGGTTTGGGAACACTGAAGCTTTCTTT. Translating gives CASSADRFGNTEAFF.

This clonotype was counted ten times or more. The chain joins TRBV20-1 to TRBJ1-1; TRBD1 agrees at 8 bases. Germline values: CDR1 DFQATT, CDR2 SNEGSKA (reference sequence). This CDR3 spans 12 amino acids. The CDR3 is CSGTGVGVEAFF. The CDR3 nucleotides are TGCAGCGGGACAGGAGTGGGAGTTGAAGCTTTCTTT.

This clonotype has a count of ten or more. This chain joins TRBV7-8 and TRBJ2-1, with D perhaps TRBD1 or TRBD2 (5 bases each). V was trimmed by 6 bases and J by 9 bases, leaving 12 bases between them. Per germline, CDR1 SGHVS and CDR2 FQNEAQ. The CDR3 totals 12 residues. CDR3 region: CASRGRDGEQFF. CDR3 bases: TGTGCCAGCAGGGGACGGGACGGTGAGCAGTTCTTC.

To note about this clonotype: A much larger clone lies one base from this, so it may be a read error. This sequence joins TRBV2 and TRBJ2-3; 9 positions agree with TRBD2. Germline assignment: CDR1 SNHLY and CDR2 FYNNEI. The CDR3 spans 16 residues. With 2 bases clipped from V and 1 base from J, the junction kept 4 bases outside the gene matches. CDR3 coding DNA: TGTGCCAGCAGTGAAACGGAGCGGGAGGGCACAGATACGCAGTATTTT. Translating it yields CASSETEREGTDTQYF.

The chain joins TRBV5-1 to TRBJ2-1; D is perhaps TRBD2 (6 bases). The CDR3 has 18 residues. CDR1 SGHRS and CDR2 YFSETQ come from the germline V gene. The V gene lost 4 bases and the J gene lost 0 bases, with 20 bases spanning the gap. CDR3 in amino acids: CASSPGNLASGSYNEQFF. CDR3 in DNA: TGCGCCAGCAGCCCCGGGAACCTAGCGTCAGGCTCCTACAATGAGCAGTTCTTC.

In this sample, this clonotype turned up many times. The chain has TRBV7-8 and TRBJ2-7, with 8 bases matching TRBD2. The germline V gene has CDR1 SGHVS and CDR2 FQNEAQ. With V trimmed by 1 base and J by 0 bases, 5 bases remained unmatched. CDR3 length: 16 residues. In DNA form, the CDR3 reads TGTGCCAGCAGCTTAGGGCGACTAGCGAGCTCCTACGAGCAGTACTTC. It is translated as CASSLGRLASSYEQYF.

The V call is TRBV4-2, the J call TRBJ2-1; 8 bases are shared with TRBD2. CDR3 length: 17 residues. The trim removed 4 bases at V and 2 bases at J, leaving 10 bases unmatched. CDR1 is LGHNA and CDR2 is YNFKEQ in the germline V gene. For the CDR3, the DNA is TGTGCCAGCAGCCCCCCCGCCGGCGGGGGGACCTACAATGAGCAGTTCTTC. This codes for CASSPPAGGGTYNEQFF.

This clonotype has just a few counts. The CDR3 coding sequence is TGCACCAGCAGCCAAGGCCGGACGTGGGGGAACACTGAAGCTTTCTTT. Its translation is CTSSQGRTWGNTEAFF. The rearrangement links TRBV1 to TRBJ1-1. TRBV1 is a pseudogene segment. This CDR3 spans 16 amino acids.

The table lists this clonotype with a few counts. The rearrangement links TRBV7-3 to TRBJ2-5; tentatively, D is TRBD2 (5 bases). CDR3 size: 15 residues. Looked up from germline, CDR1 is SGHTA and CDR2 is FQGTGA. V was cut by 6 bases and J by 4 bases, with 18 bases left in between. This chain's CDR3 is CASRPTGREGETQYF. The CDR3 region has the DNA TGTGCCAGCAGACCGACGGGCCGCGAGGGAGAGACCCAGTACTTC.

V gene TRBV11-2 combines with J gene TRBJ1-4; tentative D call: TRBD1 (5 bases). The CDR3 is 15 amino acids. Germline lookup yields CDR1 SGHAT and CDR2 FQNNGV. Between the trimmed V and J ends, which lost 5 bases and 5 bases, there was a span of 15 bases. The CDR3 nucleotides are TGTGCCAGCAGCCCCTCCGGGACCGACAATGAAAAACTGTTTTTT. Translation gives CASSPSGTDNEKLFF.

The V call is TRBV19, the J call TRBJ2-1; D might be TRBD1 or TRBD2, each matching 5 bases. V was shortened by 11 bases and J by 1 base, with 24 bases between the two germline ends. CDR1 is LNHDA and CDR2 is SQIVND in the germline V gene (reference sequence). CDR3 length: 17 residues. The chain's CDR3 is CADAAPGPKVSYNEQFF. The CDR3 coding sequence is TGTGCCGACGCGGCGCCGGGGCCGAAGGTTTCCTACAATGAGCAGTTCTTC.

This clonotype was counted ten times or more. The rearrangement links TRBV29-1 to TRBJ2-7; the D gene is possibly TRBD2 (5 bases). The germline V and J ends were trimmed by 0 bases and 2 bases, with 14 bases remaining between them. The CDR3 contains 15 residues. Germline assignment: CDR1 SQVTM and CDR2 ANQGSEA. The CDR3 sequence: CSVEDLQEAAYEQYF. CDR3 DNA: TGCAGCGTTGAAGATCTTCAGGAAGCGGCCTACGAGCAGTACTTC.

V is TRBV28 and J is TRBJ2-1; no clear D. The germline gives CDR1 MDHEN, CDR2 SYDVKM. The CDR3 spans 14 residues. V gave up 3 bases and J gave up 7 bases, with 13 bases separating them. The CDR3, as DNA: TGTGCCAGCAGTTTTCAGGTCATGGGGAATGAGCAGTTCTTC. Residues: CASSFQVMGNEQFF.

This clonotype showed up just a few times. CDR3 region: CASSSPLAVSNEQFF. DNA of the CDR3: TGTGCCAGCAGCTCCCCCCTAGCGGTTAGTAATGAGCAGTTCTTC. The V call is TRBV5-4, the J call TRBJ2-1; 7 bases are shared with TRBD2. Germline values: CDR1 SGHNT, CDR2 YYREEE (reference sequence). Trimming cost V 3 bases and J 7 bases; bases outside gene matches: 10. The CDR3 totals 15 residues.

This clonotype was observed many times. This chain joins TRBV28 and TRBJ1-6, with D possibly matching TRBD1 (5 bases). The CDR3 consists of 15 residues. Trimming pared 2 bases from V and 6 bases from J, leaving 11 bases between. Per the germline V gene, CDR1 is MDHEN and CDR2 is SYDVKM. In nucleotides, the CDR3 is TGTGCCAGCAGTTTAAGCCAGACAGTTAATTCACCCCTCCACTTT. Protein: CASSLSQTVNSPLHF.

This clonotype was detected ten times or more. The rearrangement joins TRBV7-9 to TRBJ2-1; 10 bases agree with TRBD1. Germline values: CDR1 SEHNR, CDR2 FQNEAQ (reference sequence). The CDR3 is made up of 16 amino acids. V dropped 5 bases and J dropped 3; count of bases not matched to a gene: 7. CDR3 sequence reads: CASSLKGQGLYNEQFF. CDR3 in DNA: TGTGCCAGCAGCCTAAAGGGACAGGGGCTCTACAATGAGCAGTTCTTC. Full variable domain (missing parts from reference TRBV7-9 and TRBJ2-1): DTGVSQNPRHKITKRGQNVTFRCDPISEHNRLYWYRQTLGQGPEFLTYFQNEAQLEKSRLLSDRFSAERPKGSFSTLEIQRTEQGDSAMYLCASSLKGQGLYNEQFFGPGTRLTVL.

This clonotype was found many times. This sequence joins TRBV4-3 and TRBJ2-7, with 7 bases identical to TRBD2. Germline values: CDR1 LGHNA, CDR2 YSLEER. With 0 bases clipped from V and 2 bases from J, the junction kept 7 bases outside the gene matches. This CDR3 has 16 amino acids. The CDR3 sequence is CASSQDRGGSTYEQYF. As DNA, the CDR3 is TGCGCCAGCAGCCAAGATCGGGGAGGGAGCACCTACGAGCAGTACTTC.

Sample share makes this clonotype medium-sized. The gene calls are TRBV24-1 and TRBJ2-2, with 12 bases that match TRBD1. J gave up 5 bases and V 3 bases, and 3 bases lay outside the gene matches. The CDR3 covers 16 residues. Germline-derived CDR1 and CDR2 are KGHDR and SFDVKD. CDR3 residues: CATSDPGQGATGELFF. The DNA for the CDR3 is TGTGCCACCAGTGATCCGGGACAGGGGGCTACCGGGGAGCTGTTTTTT.

Many counts were recorded for this clonotype. This sequence joins TRBV5-6 and TRBJ2-7, with 7 nucleotides matching TRBD1. The V gene end was trimmed by 4 bases and the J gene end by 3 bases; junction bases not matched to a gene: 10. This CDR3 comprises 15 residues. Germline-derived CDR1 and CDR2 are SGHDT and YYEEEE. The CDR3 here is CASSHPGQSYYEQYF. In nucleotides, the CDR3 is TGTGCCAGCAGCCACCCGGGACAGAGCTACTACGAGCAGTACTTC.

This clonotype was observed a handful of times. The rearrangement uses TRBV20-1 and TRBJ2-5, with D perhaps given as TRBD1 or TRBD2 (5 bases each). Looked up from germline, CDR1 is DFQATT and CDR2 is SNEGSKA (reference sequence). The ends were cut back, 3 bases at V and 3 bases at J, with 14 bases in the middle. The CDR3 covers 14 residues. CDR3 amino acids: CSASSGAEEETQYF. The CDR3 bases are TGCAGTGCTAGTTCCGGGGCCGAAGAAGAGACCCAGTACTTC.